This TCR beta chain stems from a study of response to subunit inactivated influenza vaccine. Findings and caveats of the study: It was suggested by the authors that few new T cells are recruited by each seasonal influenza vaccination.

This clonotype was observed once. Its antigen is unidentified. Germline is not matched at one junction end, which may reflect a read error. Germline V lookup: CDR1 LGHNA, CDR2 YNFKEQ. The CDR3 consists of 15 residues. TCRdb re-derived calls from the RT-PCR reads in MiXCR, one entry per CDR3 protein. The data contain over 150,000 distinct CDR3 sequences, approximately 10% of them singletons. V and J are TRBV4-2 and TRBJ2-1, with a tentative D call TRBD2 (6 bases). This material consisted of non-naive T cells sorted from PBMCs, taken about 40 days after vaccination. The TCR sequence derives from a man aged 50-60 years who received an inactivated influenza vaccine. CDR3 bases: TGTGCCAGGAGCCCTGGGCTGCGGGATGGCTATGAGCAGTTCTTC. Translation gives CARSPGLRDGYEQFF.